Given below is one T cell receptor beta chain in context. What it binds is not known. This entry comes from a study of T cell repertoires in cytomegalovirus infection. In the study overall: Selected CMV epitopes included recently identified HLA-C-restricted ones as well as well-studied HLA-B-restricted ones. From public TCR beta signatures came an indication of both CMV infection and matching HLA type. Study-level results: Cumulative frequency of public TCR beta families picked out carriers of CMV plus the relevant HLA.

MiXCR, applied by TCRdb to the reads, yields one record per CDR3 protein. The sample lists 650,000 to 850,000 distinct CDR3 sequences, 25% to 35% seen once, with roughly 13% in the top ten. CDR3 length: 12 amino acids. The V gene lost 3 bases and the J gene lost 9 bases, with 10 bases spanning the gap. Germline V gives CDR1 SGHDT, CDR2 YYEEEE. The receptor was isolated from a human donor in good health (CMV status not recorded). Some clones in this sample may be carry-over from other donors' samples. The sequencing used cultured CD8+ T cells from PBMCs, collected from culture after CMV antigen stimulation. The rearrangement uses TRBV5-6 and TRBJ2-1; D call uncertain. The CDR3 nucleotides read TGTGCCAGCAGCTCAGGATCTGCTGAGCAGTTCTTC. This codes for CASSSGSAEQFF.